This T cell receptor (beta chain) was captured in a study of blood T cell repertoires in COVID-19. Germline trimming cut 0 bases from V and 2 bases from J; bases unmatched to any gene: 7. This CDR3 has 16 residues. Germline V gives CDR1 SGDLS, CDR2 YYNGEE. The method was immunoSEQ multiplex PCR; TCRdb's version includes in-frame clones alone and lacks a portion of them. The data contain 230,000 or so clones, just over 85% of them singletons. A few counts support this clone. Sequenced input: PBMCs or T cells enriched from blood (not recorded which). The chain carries TRBV9 and TRBJ1-1; 7 bases align to TRBD1. The clonotype comes from a woman aged 50 to 60 with acute COVID-19. The CDR3 nucleotides read TGTGCCAGCAGCGTAGGAGTAGGGGGCACTAACACTGAAGCTTTCTTT. This sequence encodes CASSVGVGGTNTEAFF.